The 18 T cell receptor beta chains below come from one sample, sequenced in a study of cytomegalovirus exposure and HLA in healthy donors (dated by TCRdb to about 2017). Libraries were made using the immunoSEQ multiplex PCR assay. The table was pulled from immuneACCESS by TCRdb, which kept in-frame rearrangements only. Such tables lose some clones; where checked, under half of the loss comes from unresolved V genes, and the rest has no known cause. Recorded for this sample are more than 90,000 clones; about 87% of them occurred a single time. Around 2% of the sample goes to the ten largest clones. Sequencing input: PBMCs. These receptors came from a man between 18 and 35 years old in good health and CMV-seronegative.

The V gene is TRBV9, the J gene TRBJ2-1; 10 bases are shared with TRBD1. CDR3 size: 19 residues. Germline V CDR1 and CDR2: SGDLS, YYNGEE. V was pared by 0 bases and J by 6 bases, with 15 bases of the junction left unmatched. The CDR3 coding sequence is TGTGCCAGCAGCGTAGTCGCCGGGACAGGGGTGGTAGTCTCCAATGAGCAGTTCTTC. As protein: CASSVVAGTGVVVSNEQFF.

The chain couples TRBV9 to TRBJ1-1; D gene ambiguous. This CDR3 is built from 13 residues. Germline V lookup: CDR1 SGDLS, CDR2 YYNGEE. The V gene lost 0 bases and the J gene lost 5 bases, with 8 bases spanning the gap. The CDR3 DNA reads as TGTGCCAGCAGCGTAGGGCCGGGGACTGAAGCTTTCTTT. Its protein product is CASSVGPGTEAFF.

The gene calls are TRBV29-1 and TRBJ1-5, with 8 bases that match TRBD1. Germline values: CDR1 SQVTM, CDR2 ANQGSEA. This CDR3 is built from 13 residues. Trimming removed 5 bases from V and 7 bases from J; junction bases left unmatched: 7. The CDR3 sequence: CSVSTGAGQPQHF. The CDR3 DNA is TGCAGCGTTTCGACAGGGGCAGGACAGCCCCAGCATTTT.

The gene calls are TRBV30 and TRBJ2-1; 9 nucleotides line up with TRBD2. The V gene's germline CDR1 is GTSNPN and CDR2 SVGIG (reference sequence). Unmatched junction bases numbered 9, after V lost 3 bases and J lost 0 bases. The CDR3 consists of 17 residues. The CDR3 coding sequence is TGTGCCTGGAGCTTTGCGGCGGGGGGGAGCTCCTACAATGAGCAGTTCTTC. Translation: CAWSFAAGGSSYNEQFF.

CDR3 DNA sequence: TGTGCCAGCAGCTTTGGGCAATACCAAGAGACCCAGTACTTC. Translating it yields CASSFGQYQETQYF. The rearrangement links TRBV5-4 to TRBJ2-5; D unclear. V was pared by 2 bases and J by 0 bases, with 8 bases between. CDR3 size: 14 residues. Germline values: CDR1 SGHNT, CDR2 YYREEE (reference sequence).

This chain links TRBV4-1 with TRBJ2-7; 7 bases match TRBD2. V gave up 1 base and J gave up 0 bases; unmatched junction bases: 12. The CDR3 is made up of 18 amino acids. Germline assignment: CDR1 MGHRA and CDR2 YSYEKL. The CDR3 DNA is TGCGCCAGCAGCCAAGTCGTTTCCGTGGGACTAAGCTCCTACGAGCAGTACTTC. Translation gives CASSQVVSVGLSSYEQYF.

V and J are TRBV6-5 and TRBJ2-4; 8 bases line up with TRBD1. Germline trimming cut 4 bases from V and 7 bases from J; bases unmatched to any gene: 9. Germline V gene lookup returns CDR1 MNHEY and CDR2 SVGAGI. This CDR3 is 15 amino acids long. The CDR3 DNA is TGTGCCAGCAGTTGGAGACAGGGGAGGTCGAACATTCAGTACTTC. Translation gives CASSWRQGRSNIQYF.

V is TRBV29-1 and J is TRBJ2-3, with a possible D match to TRBD2 (5 bases). The CDR3 has 13 residues. Germline CDR1 SQVTM, CDR2 ANQGSEA. The V and J ends lost 3 bases and 2 bases respectively, with 9 bases between them. In nucleotides, the CDR3 is TGCAGCGTTGATGAGGGATACACAGATACGCAGTATTTT. Translated: CSVDEGYTDTQYF.

A few counts support this clone. The chain joins TRBV2 to TRBJ1-5; D ambiguous. CDR3 length: 13 residues. V lost 6 bases and J lost 7, with 13 bases in between. Germline loops: CDR1 SNHLY, CDR2 FYNNEI. CDR3 DNA sequence: TGTGCCAGCAGCGTGGACTCAAACCAGCCCCAGCATTTT. Protein sequence: CASSVDSNQPQHF.

The rearrangement joins TRBV10-2 to TRBJ2-7, with D possibly TRBD1 on 5 matching bases. Trimming cost V 3 bases and J 6 bases, with 15 bases left between them. Per germline, CDR1 WSHSY and CDR2 SAAADI. The CDR3 consists of 14 residues. The CDR3 here is CASSEIQGRVEQYF. CDR3 sequence (DNA): TGCGCCAGCAGTGAAATCCAGGGTCGAGTCGAGCAGTACTTC.

The chain employs TRBV6-6 and TRBJ1-6; TRBD1 aligns across 7 bases. Germline V gene sequence: CDR1 MNHNY, CDR2 SVGAGI (reference sequence). The J segment lost 6 bases and the V segment lost 2 bases, leaving 4 bases of the junction unmatched. The CDR3 loop spans 15 amino acids. The CDR3 reads CASSYAGQSNSPLHF. The CDR3 nucleotides are TGTGCCAGCAGTTACGCGGGACAGTCTAATTCACCCCTCCACTTT.

The rearrangement joins TRBV18 to TRBJ2-2; D might be TRBD1 (6 bases). The V end was cut by 3 bases, the J end by 1 base, with 9 bases between. Germline CDR1 and CDR2: KGHSH and LQKENI. This CDR3 spans 15 amino acids. DNA for the CDR3: TGTGCCAGCTCACCCCAGGACAGGAACACCGGGGAGCTGTTTTTT. Translation: CASSPQDRNTGELFF.

The CDR3 DNA sequence: TGTGCCAGCAGCCCGGAAGTTGTGAGGGTTAAGAGCTCCTACAATGAGCAGTTCTTC. Translation gives CASSPEVVRVKSSYNEQFF. The chain links TRBV27 to TRBJ2-1, with D possibly being TRBD2 (5 bases). With 6 bases removed from V and 0 bases from J, the gap between germline ends came to 24 bases. The CDR3 is 19 amino acids. The V gene's germline CDR1 is MNHEY and CDR2 SMNVEV (reference sequence).

The V gene is TRBV6-5, the J gene TRBJ1-5; the D is unclear. V lost 8 bases, J lost 0 bases, and 8 bases lay in between. The CDR3 extends over 13 amino acids. Germline CDR1 is MNHEY and CDR2 is SVGAGI. The CDR3 region is CASRVDSNQPQHF. The CDR3 DNA reads TGTGCCAGCCGAGTTGATAGCAATCAGCCCCAGCATTTT.

The chain links TRBV27 to TRBJ1-2, with 8 bases aligning to TRBD1. From germline, CDR1 is MNHEY and CDR2 SMNVEV (reference sequence). This CDR3 region has 14 residues. V was pared by 5 bases and J by 4 bases, with 6 bases of the junction left unmatched. The CDR3 DNA follows: TGTGCCAGCAGTCCGGACAGGGTTCCCTATGGCTACACCTTC. Encoded protein: CASSPDRVPYGYTF.

In its sample, this clone was seen once. The chain carries TRBV2 and TRBJ2-7; D is possibly TRBD1 (6 bases). Looked up from germline, CDR1 is SNHLY and CDR2 is FYNNEI. The CDR3 is made up of 14 amino acids. Between the trimmed V and J ends, which lost 0 bases and 2 bases, there was a span of 8 bases. This CDR3 is CASSEAGTPYEQYF. The DNA of the CDR3 is TGTGCCAGCAGTGAAGCGGGGACACCCTACGAGCAGTACTTC.

The V and J genes are TRBV2 and TRBJ1-5; perhaps TRBD1 as D (6 bases). CDR3 size: 13 residues. Looked up from germline, CDR1 is SNHLY and CDR2 is FYNNEI. The V and J ends lost 7 bases and 6 bases respectively, with 13 bases between them. The CDR3 DNA sequence: TGTGCCAGCACACCAGGGGAGACTCAGCCCCAGCATTTT. As protein: CASTPGETQPQHF. Looking up the rest from reference TRBV2 and TRBJ1-5 gives the full variable domain: EPEVTQTPSHQVTQMGQEVILRCVPISNHLYFYWYRQILGQKVEFLVSFYNNEISEKSEIFDDQFSVERPDGSNFTLKIRSTKLEDSAMYFCASTPGETQPQHFGDGTRLSIL.

This clone was found once. The rearrangement joins TRBV6-1 to TRBJ1-2; D is uncertain. Germline V gene data show CDR1 as MNHNS and CDR2 as SASEGT. V lost 7 bases and J 2 bases, leaving 14 bases between the germline ends. The CDR3 runs 14 residues. The CDR3 reads CASKPRVLNYGYTF. CDR3 nucleotides: TGTGCCAGCAAACCCCGCGTCTTGAACTATGGCTACACCTTC.